This T cell receptor (beta chain) was sequenced in a study of T cells in Graves' hyperthyroidism and ophthalmopathy. Regarding the study as a whole: Most expanded thyroid clonotypes above 0.001 also appeared in blood.

From germline, CDR1 is MGHRA and CDR2 YSYEKL. Trimming cost V 6 bases and J 0 bases, with 10 bases left between them. The length of the CDR3 is 14 residues. In its sample, this clonotype was seen many times. The antigen remains undetermined. Amplified regions were TCR beta CDR3 sequences from RNA transcripts. The TCR CDR3 first-round RT-PCR relied on the HTBI primer set. Using its own MiXCR run on the multiplex PCR reads, TCRdb lists one record per CDR3 protein. The data show about 360,000 distinct CDR3 sequences, with around 14% seen just once and 25% to 30% held by the top ten. This TCR derives from a woman under 30 with Graves' hyperthyroidism that later progressed to Graves' ophthalmopathy. The chain recombines TRBV4-1 with TRBJ2-3; tentative D call: TRBD1 (7 bases). Sequencing used blood. The CDR3 loop is CASRGGGSTDTQYF. The CDR3 DNA sequence: TGCGCCAGCAGAGGAGGGGGCAGCACAGATACGCAGTATTTT.